This TCR beta chain was sequenced for a study of blood T cell repertoires in COVID-19. Study context: From the United States, Italy and Spain came samples of acute and convalescent COVID-19. In each case, the material was cDNA or gDNA derived from T cells, B-cell-depleted T cells, or PBMCs.

On this clone itself: Other DNA sequences within the sample encode an identical CDR3.

As processed by the authors: Reference gene primer amplification gave estimated nucleated cell counts. Repertoires were generated with immunoSEQ multiplex PCR, while TCRdb's copy carries only in-frame clones and drops some. That table furnishes V, J and clone size, whereas the DNA furnished D and trimming. The sample has approximately 280,000 clones; about 89% are singletons. Per the germline V gene, CDR1 is SGHRS and CDR2 is YFSETQ. The CDR3 spans 13 residues. V lost 5 bases, J lost 3 bases, and 4 bases stayed unmatched. The specimen was peripheral blood. This clonotype was sampled from a woman aged 60 to 75 with acute or convalescent COVID-19. The chain is built from TRBV5-1 and TRBJ1-2; 7 bases align to TRBD1. The DNA of the CDR3 is TGCGCCAGCAGTCCCCAGGGGGACTATGGCTACACCTTC. Translated: CASSPQGDYGYTF.